These 8 T cell receptor beta chains came from one sample sequenced in a study of blood T cell repertoires in COVID-19. Generated by immunoSEQ multiplex PCR, the TCRdb table keeps only in-frame clones and is missing some. The repertoire consists of a few hundred thousand clones, with 84% occurring once and the leading ten covering around 5.5%. Sequenced: peripheral blood. The receptors shown here come from a woman aged 55-70 years who had recovered from COVID-19.

The genes are TRBV11-2 and TRBJ2-1; TRBD2 agrees at 10 bases. Germline V gene sequence: CDR1 SGHAT, CDR2 FQNNGV. CDR3 length: 15 residues. V lost 1 base and J lost 9; bases outside the gene matches: 6. The CDR3 bases are TGTGCCAGCAGCTTAGGCCCAGCGGGGGGGGGTGAGCAGTTCTTC. Translating it yields CASSLGPAGGGEQFF.

The chain couples TRBV7-2 to TRBJ2-4; 10 nucleotides match TRBD2. Germline CDR1 and CDR2: SGHTA and FQGNSA. The junction had 2 bases not matched to a gene; V was cut back by 2 bases and J by 1 base. This CDR3 has 16 residues. As DNA, the CDR3 is TGTGCCAGCAGCTTACGAGCGGGGGGGGCCAAAAACATTCAGTACTTC. Protein product: CASSLRAGGAKNIQYF.

This chain uses TRBV6-5 with TRBJ1-5; D is possibly TRBD1 (5 bases). The CDR3 spans 14 residues. Germline CDR1 reads MNHEY; CDR2 reads SVGAGI. The V end lost 6 bases, the J end lost 7 bases, and 16 bases lay between the germline ends. This chain's CDR3 is CASSRDRRGQPQHF. The CDR3 DNA reads TGTGCCAGCAGCCGTGACAGAAGAGGACAGCCCCAGCATTTT.

This chain uses TRBV12-5 with TRBJ1-2; D may be TRBD1 (6 bases). Germline V CDR1 and CDR2: LGHNT, FRNRAP. Trimming removed 7 bases at V and 4 bases at J, with 25 bases between. The CDR3 covers 17 residues. The DNA of the CDR3 is TGTGCTAGTGATATATCCATAGGCCCAGGGGATGCCTATGGCTACACCTTC. This codes for CASDISIGPGDAYGYTF.

The chain joins TRBV18 to TRBJ1-3, with 7 nucleotides matching TRBD1. Germline V gene data show CDR1 as KGHSH and CDR2 as LQKENI. Trimming took 3 bases from V and 0 from J; bases not matched to a gene: 2. The CDR3 consists of 15 residues. The CDR3 region is CASSPRDSSGNTIYF. In DNA, the CDR3 is TGTGCCAGCTCACCCCGGGACAGCTCTGGAAACACCATATATTTT.

The chain uses TRBV19 and TRBJ2-1, with 8 bases lining up with TRBD2. CDR1 and CDR2 (germline): LNHDA, SQIVND (reference sequence). The ends lost 6 bases at V and 0 bases at J; junction bases unmatched: 7. CDR3 length: 16 residues. Here the CDR3 DNA reads TGTGCCAGTAGACCGCGGGGGGCCGACTCCTACAATGAGCAGTTCTTC. Amino acid sequence: CASRPRGADSYNEQFF.

This chain connects TRBV7-2 to TRBJ1-5, with D tentatively TRBD1 (5 bases). Germline CDR1 and CDR2: SGHTA and FQGNSA. The CDR3 spans 15 residues. The V gene lost 2 bases and the J gene lost 5 bases, with 13 bases spanning the gap. The CDR3 spells CASSLNTGGDQPQHF. CDR3 nucleotides: TGTGCCAGCAGCTTAAACACGGGGGGGGATCAGCCCCAGCATTTT.

This chain joins TRBV7-2 and TRBJ1-1; D might be TRBD1 (5 bases). Germline values: CDR1 SGHTA, CDR2 FQGNSA. V was trimmed by 6 bases and J by 4 bases, leaving 15 bases between them. CDR3 length: 14 residues. As DNA, the CDR3 is TGTGCCAGCAGTCTCGGGGGGTATAGCACTGAAGCTTTCTTT. This sequence encodes CASSLGGYSTEAFF.